A single sample is the source of the 21 T cell receptor beta chains below, sequenced in a study of identical twins. Using its own MiXCR run on the 5' RACE reads, TCRdb lists one record per CDR3 protein. The repertoire has roughly 720,000 distinct CDR3 sequences, over 15% of them found once; the top ten carry around 14%. The sample was also linked to a second study, of T cells expressing NK-cell markers.

Material: PBMCs. All receptors derive from a woman aged 18-35 years in good health.

This clonotype has only a few counts. The gene calls are TRBV11-3 and TRBJ2-3; no reliable D call. V lost 7 bases, J lost 3 bases, and 20 bases lay in between. The CDR3 is 16 residues long. The germline V gene encodes CDR1 SGHNT and CDR2 YENEEA. The CDR3 bases are TGTGCCAGCACCTTTTCCCGGGCCTTTCCGACAGATACGCAGTATTTT. It specifies CASTFSRAFPTDTQYF.

V is TRBV5-5 and J is TRBJ2-7; D unresolved. V was clipped by 2 bases and J by 5 bases, with 11 bases between them. This CDR3 has 13 amino acids. Germline V CDR1 and CDR2: SGHKS, YYEKEE (reference sequence). DNA of the CDR3: TGTGCCAGCAGCTTAGTCGTGGGCGACGAGCAGTACTTC. This encodes CASSLVVGDEQYF.

Written as DNA, the CDR3 is TGTGCCAGCAGCCAAAGACAGGGAGACTATGGCTACACCTTC. Translating it yields CASSQRQGDYGYTF. The rearrangement joins TRBV7-8 to TRBJ1-2; 7 nucleotides line up with TRBD1. Germline CDR1 is SGHVS and CDR2 is FQNEAQ. There are 14 residues in the CDR3. V lost 5 bases and J lost 3; bases outside the gene matches: 6. The complete variable domain, with remaining parts taken from reference TRBV7-8 and TRBJ1-2, reads GAGVSQSPRYKVAKRGQDVALRCDPISGHVSLFWYQQALGQGPEFLTYFQNEAQLDKSGLPSDRFFAERPEGSVSTLKIQRTQQEDSAVYLCASSQRQGDYGYTFGSGTRLTVV.

This chain uses TRBV14 with TRBJ2-1; no firm D call. V lost 2 bases and J 9 bases, leaving 11 bases between the germline ends. The CDR3 is made up of 13 amino acids. Germline CDR1 SGHDN, CDR2 FVKESK. CDR3 coding DNA: TGTGCCAGCAGCCAAAACCTCGGTATTGAGCAGTTCTTC. Translated, it gives CASSQNLGIEQFF.

In this sample, this clonotype turned up once. The rearrangement uses TRBV20-1 and TRBJ2-7; possibly TRBD2 for D (7 bases). V lost 6 bases and J 6 bases, leaving 15 bases between the germline ends. The length of the CDR3 is 12 residues. The germline CDR1 and CDR2 sequences are DFQATT and SNEGSKA (reference sequence). The CDR3 DNA sequence: TGCAGTGCCAAAAGGGGGGGTTCCGAGCAGTACTTC. As protein: CSAKRGGSEQYF.

V is TRBV19 and J is TRBJ1-2; no reliable D call. CDR1 LNHDA and CDR2 SQIVND come from the germline V gene (reference sequence). V was clipped by 1 base and J by 5 bases, with 8 bases between them. The CDR3 spans 13 residues. DNA of the CDR3: TGTGCCAGTAGTATAGGAGGGCAGTATGGCTACACCTTC. It specifies CASSIGGQYGYTF. The whole variable domain, filled in from reference TRBV19 and TRBJ1-2, reads DGGITQSPKYLFRKEGQNVTLSCEQNLNHDAMYWYRQDPGQGLRLIYYSQIVNDFQKGDIAEGYSVSREKKESFPLTVTSAQKNPTAFYLCASSIGGQYGYTFGSGTRLTVV.

There are a few counts of this clonotype. The V gene is TRBV27, the J gene TRBJ1-5, with D maybe TRBD1 (6 bases). The CDR3 spans 14 residues. Looked up from germline, CDR1 is MNHEY and CDR2 is SMNVEV (reference sequence). V shed 6 bases and J shed 5 bases, with 14 bases lying between them. The CDR3 DNA sequence: TGTGCCAGCAGCCAATTGACAGGATATCAGCCCCAGCATTTT. Protein sequence: CASSQLTGYQPQHF.

This clonotype appeared a few times. The chain uses TRBV11-2 and TRBJ2-3; 12 bases line up with TRBD2. J lost 1 base, V lost 1 base, and 6 bases had no gene match. There are 18 residues in the CDR3. Germline V lookup: CDR1 SGHAT, CDR2 FQNNGV. CDR3: CASSLVLAGGLGTDTQYF. The CDR3 DNA reads TGTGCCAGCAGCTTAGTACTAGCGGGAGGCCTCGGCACAGATACGCAGTATTTT.

The CDR3 here is CSATGLAGELFF. The DNA of the CDR3 is TGCAGTGCTACCGGACTAGCCGGGGAGCTGTTTTTT. The chain joins TRBV20-1 to TRBJ2-2; TRBD2 agrees at 7 bases. This CDR3 spans 12 amino acids. Germline V CDR1 and CDR2: DFQATT, SNEGSKA (reference sequence). The V segment lost 4 bases and the J segment 6 bases; nucleotides outside the gene matches: 2.

This clonotype has a handful of counts. The rearrangement joins TRBV4-2 to TRBJ2-3; maybe TRBD2 (6 bases). The germline V gene has CDR1 LGHNA and CDR2 YNFKEQ. V was trimmed by 0 bases and J by 0 bases, leaving 10 bases between them. This CDR3 spans 16 amino acids. CDR3 sequence reads: CASSQEYGGSTDTQYF. The CDR3 region has the DNA TGTGCCAGCAGCCAAGAATACGGGGGAAGCACAGATACGCAGTATTTT.

The rearrangement uses TRBV7-9 and TRBJ2-7; D gene ambiguous. The germline V and J ends were trimmed by 6 bases and 2 bases, with 14 bases remaining between them. Germline V lookup: CDR1 SEHNR, CDR2 FQNEAQ (reference sequence). The CDR3 runs to 14 residues. CDR3 protein: CASRSAVDPYEQYF. The CDR3 DNA sequence: TGTGCCAGCAGGTCCGCGGTTGACCCCTACGAGCAGTACTTC.

This clonotype was recorded once. The V gene is TRBV5-1, the J gene TRBJ2-5; 9 nucleotides line up with TRBD2. J was trimmed by 12 bases and V by 4 bases; bases with no gene match: 13. Germline V CDR1 and CDR2: SGHRS, YFSETQ. CDR3 length equals 14 residues. In DNA, the CDR3 is TGCGCCAGCAGCCCCGGGACTAGCCGCTCCCCGGAGTACTTC. Its protein product is CASSPGTSRSPEYF. Looking up the rest from reference TRBV5-1 and TRBJ2-5 gives the full variable domain: KAGVTQTPRYLIKTRGQQVTLSCSPISGHRSVSWYQQTPGQGLQFLFEYFSETQRNKGNFPGRFSGRQFSNSRSEMNVSTLELGDSALYLCASSPGTSRSPEYFGPGTRLLVL.

The chain joins TRBV7-6 to TRBJ2-1; TRBD2 is a possible D gene (5 bases). The V gene lost 5 bases and the J gene lost 7 bases, with 18 bases spanning the gap. The germline CDR1 and CDR2 sequences are SGHVS and FNYEAQ. The CDR3 totals 15 residues. The CDR3 region is CASSPGGLGWNEQFF. CDR3 nucleotide sequence: TGTGCCAGCAGCCCTGGAGGCTTAGGGTGGAATGAGCAGTTCTTC. Variable domain in full (rest from reference TRBV7-6 and TRBJ2-1): GAGVSQSPRYKVTKRGQDVALRCDPISGHVSLYWYRQALGQGPEFLTYFNYEAQQDKSGLPNDRFSAERPEGSISTLTIQRTEQRDSAMYRCASSPGGLGWNEQFFGPGTRLTVL.

The chain recombines TRBV7-9 with TRBJ2-5; D not certain. Germline V gene sequence: CDR1 SEHNR, CDR2 FQNEAQ (reference sequence). The germline V and J ends were trimmed by 7 bases and 2 bases, with 8 bases remaining between them. The CDR3 runs to 12 residues. CDR3 bases: TGTGCCAGCAAGTACGGACAAGAGACCCAGTACTTC. Encoded protein: CASKYGQETQYF.

V is TRBV15 and J is TRBJ2-2; 10 bases fit TRBD1. Germline CDR1 LNHNV, CDR2 YYDKDF (reference sequence). The CDR3 contains 18 residues. J lost 5 bases, V lost 0 bases, and 9 bases had no gene match. As DNA, the CDR3 is TGTGCCACCAGCAGAGATCTAAGGGGACAGGGGTCAACCGGGGAGCTGTTTTTT. Amino acid sequence: CATSRDLRGQGSTGELFF.

A few counts support this clonotype. The chain carries TRBV10-3 and TRBJ2-7, with 9 bases identical to TRBD2. V gave up 4 bases and J gave up 2 bases; unmatched junction bases: 3. The CDR3 has 14 amino acids. Germline V gene lookup returns CDR1 ENHRY and CDR2 SYGVKD. The CDR3 region has the DNA TGTGCCATCAGTGCTGCGGGGGGGACCTACGAGCAGTACTTC. Translating gives CAISAAGGTYEQYF.

This clonotype has more than one count but fewer than ten. The chain uses TRBV9 and TRBJ1-1; TRBD1 matches at 10 bases. The ends lost 0 bases at V and 5 bases at J; junction bases unmatched: 7. Germline CDR1 SGDLS, CDR2 YYNGEE. CDR3 length equals 16 residues. CDR3 in amino acids: CASSVGTGGSRTEAFF. In DNA form, the CDR3 reads TGTGCCAGCAGCGTAGGGACAGGGGGAAGCAGAACTGAAGCTTTCTTT. The variable domain in full, with the rest retrieved from reference TRBV9 and TRBJ1-1, is DSGVTQTPKHLITATGQRVTLRCSPRSGDLSVYWYQQSLDQGLQFLIQYYNGEERAKGNILERFSAQQFPDLHSELNLSSLELGDSALYFCASSVGTGGSRTEAFFGQGTRLTVV.

The rearrangement joins TRBV7-2 to TRBJ2-3, with D perhaps TRBD2 (5 bases). This CDR3 contains 14 residues. V was cut by 5 bases and J by 6 bases, with 15 bases left in between. From germline, CDR1 is SGHTA and CDR2 FQGNSA. The chain's CDR3 is CASSPGSNYDTQYF. The CDR3 DNA sequence: TGTGCCAGCAGCCCGGGGTCCAACTACGATACGCAGTATTTT. Full variable domain (rest looked up from reference TRBV7-2 and TRBJ2-3): GAGVSQSPSNKVTEKGKDVELRCDPISGHTALYWYRQSLGQGLEFLIYFQGNSAPDKSGLPSDRFSAERTGGSVSTLTIQRTQQEDSAVYLCASSPGSNYDTQYFGPGTRLTVL.

This clonotype was picked up a small number of times. V is TRBV7-9 and J is TRBJ2-2; 7 positions agree with TRBD1. V was clipped by 3 bases and J by 6 bases; unmatched bases: 7. The germline V gene has CDR1 SEHNR and CDR2 FQNEAQ (reference sequence). The CDR3 has 15 amino acids. This CDR3 is CASSFRQGSAGELFF. CDR3 in DNA: TGTGCCAGCAGCTTTCGACAGGGCAGCGCCGGGGAGCTGTTTTTT.

In this sample, this clonotype turned up a few times. The chain combines TRBV20-1 with TRBJ2-3, with D uncertain. CDR1 DFQATT and CDR2 SNEGSKA come from the germline V gene (reference sequence). This CDR3 contains 14 residues. The germline V and J ends were trimmed by 0 bases and 8 bases, with 15 bases remaining between them. The CDR3 here is CSARDRGSARTQYF. The CDR3 region has the DNA TGCAGTGCTAGAGATCGTGGTTCGGCCCGTACGCAGTATTTT.

A few counts support this clonotype. The gene calls are TRBV20-1 and TRBJ2-6; 8 nucleotides align to TRBD1. V lost 4 bases, J lost 4 bases, and 3 bases stayed unmatched. This CDR3 has 14 amino acids. Per germline, CDR1 DFQATT and CDR2 SNEGSKA (reference sequence). CDR3 region: CSATDRVGANVLTF. CDR3 nucleotides: TGCAGTGCTACGGACAGGGTCGGGGCCAACGTCCTGACTTTC.